This entry lists 7 T cell receptor beta chains sequenced from one sample in a study of OX40 agonist ivuxolimab in advanced cancers. TCRdb's table, derived via immunoSEQ multiplex PCR, lists solely in-frame clones and lacks some. The sample consists of roughly 60,000 clones, over 80% of them appearing once. The material sequenced was CD4+ or CD8+ T cells sorted from blood, taken in a trial of the OX40 agonist ivuxolimab. The receptor set was obtained from an adult with an advanced solid tumor such as melanoma, head and neck, liver or kidney cancer.

The chain links TRBV19 to TRBJ2-7; no firm D call. The CDR3 extends over 14 amino acids. The V gene lost 4 bases and the J gene lost 3 bases, with 13 bases spanning the gap. The germline V gene encodes CDR1 LNHDA and CDR2 SQIVND (reference sequence). CDR3 in DNA: TGTGCCAGTAGTACCAGAGGATCGGGCTACGAGCAGTACTTC. Residues: CASSTRGSGYEQYF.

The chain employs TRBV7-6 and TRBJ2-2; 7 bases fit TRBD1. Germline lookup yields CDR1 SGHVS and CDR2 FNYEAQ. This CDR3 spans 14 amino acids. The ends lost 1 base at V and 7 bases at J; junction bases unmatched: 3. CDR3: CASSLGDSRGELFF. CDR3 DNA sequence: TGTGCCAGCAGCTTAGGGGACAGCCGCGGGGAGCTGTTTTTT.

The chain uses TRBV19 and TRBJ2-2; D uncertain. The V end was cut by 5 bases, the J end by 3 bases, with 7 bases between. CDR3 length: 13 residues. Looked up from germline, CDR1 is LNHDA and CDR2 is SQIVND (reference sequence). In DNA, the CDR3 is TGTGCCAGTAGTCGGGCCGACACCGGGGAGCTGTTTTTT. Protein: CASSRADTGELFF.

The chain carries TRBV5-3 and TRBJ2-3; a possible D gene is TRBD1 (6 bases). TRBV5-3 is known as an ORF, though its function is uncertain. This CDR3 is 14 amino acids long. V was shortened by 4 bases and J by 3 bases, with 12 bases between the two germline ends. The DNA for the CDR3 is TGTGCCAGAAGCACCAGGGACAAGACAGATACGCAGTATTTT. Amino acids: CARSTRDKTDTQYF.

The chain carries TRBV5-1 and TRBJ2-5; no reliable D call. CDR1 is SGHRS, CDR2 YFSETQ, per germline. The CDR3 consists of 15 residues. V was shortened by 0 bases and J by 2 bases, with 11 bases between the two germline ends. The CDR3 DNA follows: TGCGCCAGCAGCTTGGCCGGTGTAGTACAAGAGACCCAGTACTTC. This codes for CASSLAGVVQETQYF. Full variable domain (missing parts from reference TRBV5-1 and TRBJ2-5): KAGVTQTPRYLIKTRGQQVTLSCSPISGHRSVSWYQQTPGQGLQFLFEYFSETQRNKGNFPGRFSGRQFSNSRSEMNVSTLELGDSALYLCASSLAGVVQETQYFGPGTRLLVL.

The chain employs TRBV7-2 and TRBJ2-1, with 7 bases identical to TRBD1. V dropped 5 bases and J dropped 5; count of bases not matched to a gene: 15. The CDR3 is 17 residues long. Per germline, CDR1 SGHTA and CDR2 FQGNSA. CDR3 sequence reads: CASSLPWDRAGHNEQFF. CDR3 in DNA: TGTGCCAGCAGCCTACCCTGGGACAGAGCCGGACACAATGAGCAGTTCTTC.

V gene TRBV10-3 combines with J gene TRBJ1-3; no firm D call. Trimming removed 5 bases at V and 0 bases at J, with 14 bases between. The CDR3 spans 16 residues. CDR1 is ENHRY and CDR2 is SYGVKD in the germline V gene. The CDR3, as DNA: TGTGCCATCAGTCAACAGCGGATGAGCTCTGGAAACACCATATATTTT. As protein: CAISQQRMSSGNTIYF.